These 9 T cell receptor beta chains came from one sample sequenced in a study of CD8+ T cells in alopecia areata (dated by TCRdb to between 2018 and 2020). The library relied on the immunoSEQ multiplex PCR assay. For TCR sequencing, RNA was extracted from every sample and reverse transcribed into cDNA to serve as template. The source is immuneACCESS, and TCRdb retained only in-frame sequences with V and J called. Part of the clones is not carried over; for the studies checked, unresolved V genes explain less than half of this, and the remainder is unexplained. The sample table records 90,000 to 130,000 clones; approximately 63% of these occur just once. Of the sample, 20% to 25% is held by the ten largest clones. The sample comprised CD8+ T cells sorted from blood. The receptors shown here come from a human donor in good health.

The chain couples TRBV29-1 to TRBJ1-1; D may be TRBD1 (5 bases). The CDR3 has 13 amino acids. Deletions cut 5 bases from V and 0 bases from J, with 10 bases between. The germline V gene encodes CDR1 SQVTM and CDR2 ANQGSEA. This CDR3 reads CSVLQVMNTEAFF. CDR3 bases: TGCAGCGTTCTACAGGTTATGAACACTGAAGCTTTCTTT. Variable domain in full (rest from reference TRBV29-1 and TRBJ1-1): SAVISQKPSRDICQRGTSLTIQCQVDSQVTMMFWYRQQPGQSLTLIATANQGSEATYESGFVIDKFPISRPNLTFSTLTVSNMSPEDSSIYLCSVLQVMNTEAFFGQGTRLTVV.

The chain employs TRBV7-2 and TRBJ2-7; 7 nucleotides align to TRBD1. The CDR3 spans 12 residues. Looked up from germline, CDR1 is SGHTA and CDR2 is FQGNSA. V gave up 9 bases and J gave up 0 bases; unmatched junction bases: 2. CDR3 residues: CARRDSSYEQYF. In DNA form, the CDR3 reads TGTGCCAGACGGGACAGCTCCTACGAGCAGTACTTC. Together with reference TRBV7-2 and TRBJ2-7, the CDR3 gives the full variable domain: GAGVSQSPSNKVTEKGKDVELRCDPISGHTALYWYRQSLGQGLEFLIYFQGNSAPDKSGLPSDRFSAERTGGSVSTLTIQRTQQEDSAVYLCARRDSSYEQYFGPGTRLTVT.

The V call is TRBV6-5, the J call TRBJ2-3; D not certain. The CDR3 is 15 residues long. Trimming shortened V by 0 bases and J by 6 bases, and 13 bases separated the two germline ends. CDR1 and CDR2 from the germline V gene are MNHEY and SVGAGI. This CDR3 is CASSYSTLATDTQYF. In nucleotides, the CDR3 is TGTGCCAGCAGTTACTCGACCTTAGCTACGGATACGCAGTATTTT.

V is TRBV2 and J is TRBJ2-2; D unclear. Germline CDR1 and CDR2: SNHLY and FYNNEI. This CDR3 has 12 amino acids. The V end was cut by 6 bases, the J end by 3 bases, with 5 bases between. The CDR3 sequence: CASSPDTGELFF. CDR3 bases: TGTGCCAGCAGCCCAGACACCGGGGAGCTGTTTTTT. The variable domain in full, completed from reference TRBV2 and TRBJ2-2, reads EPEVTQTPSHQVTQMGQEVILRCVPISNHLYFYWYRQILGQKVEFLVSFYNNEISEKSEIFDDQFSVERPDGSNFTLKIRSTKLEDSAMYFCASSPDTGELFFGEGSRLTVL.

CDR3 in amino acids: CASSSTPGLAAGELFF. CDR3 bases: TGTGCCAGCAGTTCAACACCGGGACTAGCAGCCGGGGAGCTGTTTTTT. This chain connects TRBV27 to TRBJ2-2; the match to TRBD2 covers 9 bases. The CDR3 runs 16 residues. Germline values: CDR1 MNHEY, CDR2 SMNVEV (reference sequence). The trim removed 4 bases at V and 6 bases at J, leaving 9 bases unmatched.

This clone was observed a few times. This sequence joins TRBV7-8 and TRBJ2-7, with 7 positions matching TRBD1. With 4 bases clipped from V and 6 bases from J, the junction kept 6 bases outside the gene matches. The CDR3 runs to 13 residues. Germline assignment: CDR1 SGHVS and CDR2 FQNEAQ. The CDR3 DNA is TGTGCCAGCAGCTCCTACAGGGGTTCCGAGCAGTACTTC. Translation: CASSSYRGSEQYF.

Only a few counts were recorded for this clone. The rearrangement joins TRBV29-1 to TRBJ2-1; TRBD2 aligns across 8 bases. The CDR3 has 13 amino acids. CDR1 is SQVTM and CDR2 is ANQGSEA in the germline V gene. V lost 1 base, J lost 4 bases, and 0 bases stayed unmatched. This CDR3 reads CSVEVAGYNEQFF. The CDR3 DNA sequence: TGCAGCGTTGAAGTAGCGGGGTACAATGAGCAGTTCTTC.

The table lists this clone with a count of one. The V call is TRBV12-2, the J call TRBJ1-1. TRBV12-2 is tagged as a pseudogene. CDR3 size: 19 residues. The CDR3 nucleotides read TGTGCAAGTCGCTTAGGAATTCGGGACTCCCGGGTACTCGACACTGAAGCTTTCTTT. It codes for CASRLGIRDSRVLDTEAFF.

This chain links TRBV29-1 with TRBJ2-7; TRBD1 is a possible D gene (5 bases). Between the trimmed V and J ends, which lost 6 bases and 6 bases, there was a span of 18 bases. The CDR3 runs 13 residues. Germline assignment: CDR1 SQVTM and CDR2 ANQGSEA. The CDR3 loop is CSVPGGQGAEQYF. The CDR3 DNA reads TGCAGCGTCCCCGGTGGACAAGGAGCCGAGCAGTACTTC.